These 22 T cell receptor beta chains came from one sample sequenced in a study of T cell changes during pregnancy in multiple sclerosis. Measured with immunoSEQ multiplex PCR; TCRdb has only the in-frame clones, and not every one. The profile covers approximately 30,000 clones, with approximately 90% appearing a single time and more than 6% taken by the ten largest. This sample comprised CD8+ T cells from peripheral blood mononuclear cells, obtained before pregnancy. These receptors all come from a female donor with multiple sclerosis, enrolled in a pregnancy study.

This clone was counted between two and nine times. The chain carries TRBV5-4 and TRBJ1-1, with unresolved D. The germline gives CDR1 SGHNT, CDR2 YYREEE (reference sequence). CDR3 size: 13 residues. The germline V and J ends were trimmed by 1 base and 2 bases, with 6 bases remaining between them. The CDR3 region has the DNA TGTGCCAGCAGCTTGCCAGAAAACACTGAAGCTTTCTTT. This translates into CASSLPENTEAFF.

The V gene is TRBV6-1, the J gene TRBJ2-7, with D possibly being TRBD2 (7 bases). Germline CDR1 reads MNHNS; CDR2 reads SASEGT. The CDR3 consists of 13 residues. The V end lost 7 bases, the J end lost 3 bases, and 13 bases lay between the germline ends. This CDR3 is CASTGGLYYEQYF. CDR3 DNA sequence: TGTGCCAGCACGGGGGGCCTCTACTACGAGCAGTACTTC.

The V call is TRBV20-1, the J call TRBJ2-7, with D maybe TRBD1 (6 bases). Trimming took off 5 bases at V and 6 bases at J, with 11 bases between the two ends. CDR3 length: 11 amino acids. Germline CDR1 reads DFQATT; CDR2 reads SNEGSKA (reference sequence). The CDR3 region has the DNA TGCAGTGCTCCCCAAGGGGGCGAGCAGTACTTC. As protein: CSAPQGGEQYF.

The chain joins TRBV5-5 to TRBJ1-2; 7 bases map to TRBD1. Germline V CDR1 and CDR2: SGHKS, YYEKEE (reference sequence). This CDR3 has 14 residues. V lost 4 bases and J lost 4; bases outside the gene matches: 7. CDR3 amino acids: CASSLRTGLYGYTF. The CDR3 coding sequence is TGTGCCAGCAGCCTTCGGACAGGACTCTATGGCTACACCTTC.

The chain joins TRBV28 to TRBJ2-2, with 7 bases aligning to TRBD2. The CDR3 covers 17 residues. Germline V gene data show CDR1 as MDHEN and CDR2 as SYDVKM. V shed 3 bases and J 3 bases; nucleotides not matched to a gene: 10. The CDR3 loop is CASSFSTMGGDTGELFF. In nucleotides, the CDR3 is TGTGCCAGCAGTTTCTCCACAATGGGGGGGGACACCGGGGAGCTGTTTTTT.

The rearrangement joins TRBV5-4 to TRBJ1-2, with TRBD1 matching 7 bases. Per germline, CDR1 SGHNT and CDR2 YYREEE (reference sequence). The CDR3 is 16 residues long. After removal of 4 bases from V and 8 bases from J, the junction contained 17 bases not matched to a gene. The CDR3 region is CASSNGDRAGFGGYTF. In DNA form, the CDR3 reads TGTGCCAGCAGCAACGGAGACAGGGCCGGATTTGGGGGCTACACCTTC.

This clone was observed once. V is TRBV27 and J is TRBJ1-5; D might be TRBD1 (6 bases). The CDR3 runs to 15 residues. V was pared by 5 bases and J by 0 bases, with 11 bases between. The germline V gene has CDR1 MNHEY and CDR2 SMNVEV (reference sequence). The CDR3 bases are TGTGCCAGCAGTACGACAGGTTATAGCAATCAGCCCCAGCATTTT. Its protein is CASSTTGYSNQPQHF.

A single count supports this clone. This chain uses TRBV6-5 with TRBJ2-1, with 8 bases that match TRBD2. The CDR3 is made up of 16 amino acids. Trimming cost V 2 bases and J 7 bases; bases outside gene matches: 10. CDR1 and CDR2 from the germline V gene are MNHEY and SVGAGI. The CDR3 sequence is CASSYGAGDGGNEQFF. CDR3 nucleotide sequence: TGTGCCAGCAGTTACGGAGCGGGAGATGGGGGGAATGAGCAGTTCTTC.

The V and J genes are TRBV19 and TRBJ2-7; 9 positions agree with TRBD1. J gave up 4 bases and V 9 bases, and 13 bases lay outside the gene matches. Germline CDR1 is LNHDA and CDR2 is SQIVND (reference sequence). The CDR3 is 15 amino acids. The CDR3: CASGIATGGGYEQYF. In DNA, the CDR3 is TGTGCCAGCGGGATTGCAACAGGGGGCGGGTACGAGCAGTACTTC.

The CDR3 DNA follows: TGTGCCAGCAGCGTAGATCGGGGGGGGACAGGGGTCACAGATACGCAGTATTTT. It codes for CASSVDRGGTGVTDTQYF. The gene calls are TRBV9 and TRBJ2-3, with 10 positions matching TRBD1. The CDR3 runs 18 residues. Losses at the gene ends were 0 bases for V and 2 bases for J; bases not matched to a gene: 9. CDR1 is SGDLS, CDR2 YYNGEE, per germline.

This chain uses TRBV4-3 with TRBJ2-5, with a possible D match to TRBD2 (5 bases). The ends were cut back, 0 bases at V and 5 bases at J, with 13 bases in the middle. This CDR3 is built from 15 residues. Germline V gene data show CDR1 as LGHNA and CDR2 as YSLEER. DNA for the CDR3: TGCGCCAGCAGCCAAGATCGAAGCGGATGGGAGACCCAGTACTTC. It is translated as CASSQDRSGWETQYF.

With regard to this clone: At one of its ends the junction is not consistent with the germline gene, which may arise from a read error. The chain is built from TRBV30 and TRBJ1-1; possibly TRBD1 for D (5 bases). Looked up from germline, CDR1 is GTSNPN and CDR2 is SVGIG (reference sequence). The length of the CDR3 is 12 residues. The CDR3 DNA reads TGTGCCTTCGCAGGGATGAAGACTGAAGCTTTCTTT. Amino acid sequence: CAFAGMKTEAFF.

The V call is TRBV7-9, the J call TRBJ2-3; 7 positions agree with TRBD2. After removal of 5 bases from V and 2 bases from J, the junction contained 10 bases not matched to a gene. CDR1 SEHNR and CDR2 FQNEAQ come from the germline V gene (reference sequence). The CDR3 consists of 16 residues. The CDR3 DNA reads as TGTGCCAGCAGCCGCCCGAGAGCGGGAACCACAGATACGCAGTATTTT. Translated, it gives CASSRPRAGTTDTQYF.

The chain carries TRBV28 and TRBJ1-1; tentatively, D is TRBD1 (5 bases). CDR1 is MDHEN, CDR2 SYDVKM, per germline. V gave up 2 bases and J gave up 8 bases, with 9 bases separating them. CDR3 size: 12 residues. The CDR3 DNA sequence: TGTGCCAGCAGTTTACTGGGGGGGGAAGCTTTCTTT. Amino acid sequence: CASSLLGGEAFF.

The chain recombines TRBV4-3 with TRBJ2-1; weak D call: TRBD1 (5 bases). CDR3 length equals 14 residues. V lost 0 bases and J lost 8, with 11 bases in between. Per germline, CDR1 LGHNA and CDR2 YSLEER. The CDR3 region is CASSQERIGDEQFF. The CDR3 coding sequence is TGCGCCAGCAGCCAAGAGAGGATAGGGGATGAGCAGTTCTTC.

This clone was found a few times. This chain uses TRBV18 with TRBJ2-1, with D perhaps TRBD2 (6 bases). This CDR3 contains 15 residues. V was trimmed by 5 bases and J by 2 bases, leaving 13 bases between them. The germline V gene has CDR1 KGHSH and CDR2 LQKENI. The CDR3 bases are TGTGCCAGCTCATCAGACGCGGGAACCTACAATGAGCAGTTCTTC. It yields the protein CASSSDAGTYNEQFF.

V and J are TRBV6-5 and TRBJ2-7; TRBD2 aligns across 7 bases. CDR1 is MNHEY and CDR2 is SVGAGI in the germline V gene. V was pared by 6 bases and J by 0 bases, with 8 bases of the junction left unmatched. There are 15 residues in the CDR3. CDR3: CASRYTRTSSYEQYF. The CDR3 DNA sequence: TGTGCCAGCAGATATACCCGGACTAGCTCCTACGAGCAGTACTTC.

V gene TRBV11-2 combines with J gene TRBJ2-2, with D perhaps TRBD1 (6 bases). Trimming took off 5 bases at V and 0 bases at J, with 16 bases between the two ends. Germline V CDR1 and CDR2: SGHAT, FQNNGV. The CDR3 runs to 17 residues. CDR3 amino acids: CASSPQQGKTNTGELFF. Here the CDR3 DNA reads TGTGCCAGCAGCCCCCAACAGGGAAAAACGAACACCGGGGAGCTGTTTTTT.

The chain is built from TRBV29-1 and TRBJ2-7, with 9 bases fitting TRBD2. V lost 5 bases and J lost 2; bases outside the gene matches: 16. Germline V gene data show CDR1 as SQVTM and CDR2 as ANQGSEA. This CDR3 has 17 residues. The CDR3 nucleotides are TGCAGCGTTAAGCTCAGCAAAGCGGGAGGTCCTACCTACGAGCAGTACTTC. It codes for CSVKLSKAGGPTYEQYF.

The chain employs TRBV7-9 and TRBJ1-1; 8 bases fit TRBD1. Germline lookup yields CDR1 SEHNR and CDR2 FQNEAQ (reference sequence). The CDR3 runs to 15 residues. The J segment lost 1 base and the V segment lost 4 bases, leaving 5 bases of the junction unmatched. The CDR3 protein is CASSSGGQANTEAFF. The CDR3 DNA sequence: TGTGCCAGCAGCTCTGGGGGACAGGCGAACACTGAAGCTTTCTTT.

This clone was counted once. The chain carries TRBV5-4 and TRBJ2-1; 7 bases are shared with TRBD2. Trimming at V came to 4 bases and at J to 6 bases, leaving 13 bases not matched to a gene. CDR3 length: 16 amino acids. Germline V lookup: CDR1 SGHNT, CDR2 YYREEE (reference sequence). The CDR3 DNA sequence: TGTGCCAGCAGCCTAGCGGCAGGCTTTGATCCCAATGAGCAGTTCTTC. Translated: CASSLAAGFDPNEQFF.

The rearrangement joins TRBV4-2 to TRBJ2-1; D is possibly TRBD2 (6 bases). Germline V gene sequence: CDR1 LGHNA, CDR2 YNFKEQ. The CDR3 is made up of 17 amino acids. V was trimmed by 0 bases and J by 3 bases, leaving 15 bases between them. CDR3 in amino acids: CASSQEALTSGYNEQFF. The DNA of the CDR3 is TGTGCCAGCAGCCAAGAGGCCCTGACTAGTGGCTACAATGAGCAGTTCTTC.